This T cell receptor beta chain was profiled in a study of early T cells in non-severe SARS-CoV-2 infection. This clonotype was counted between two and nine times. TCRdb passed the 5' RACE reads through MiXCR, listing each CDR3 protein once. The table includes 60,000 to 90,000 distinct CDR3 sequences, about 16% detected once. The source of this sequence is an adult who was a healthcare worker with PCR-confirmed SARS-CoV-2 infection or an uninfected control (not recorded which). Sample: whole blood.

Here the CDR3 reads CAWKTNEKLFF. Here the CDR3 DNA reads TGTGCCTGGAAAACTAATGAAAAACTGTTTTTT. The V call is TRBV30, the J call TRBJ1-4; D is uncertain. The germline V gene has CDR1 GTSNPN and CDR2 SVGIG (reference sequence). This CDR3 spans 11 amino acids. Trimming pared 4 bases from V and 1 base from J, leaving 1 base between.